Given below is one T cell receptor (beta chain) in context. Germline values: CDR1 SGDLS, CDR2 YYNGEE. The CDR3 spans 14 residues. V lost 7 bases and J lost 0; bases outside the gene matches: 4. Methods used by the authors: Scientists estimated how many nucleated cells there were by amplifying reference gene primers. Profiled with immunoSEQ multiplex PCR; TCRdb holds only in-frame clones, not every one. The V and J calls and the clone size are those of that table, but D and trimming were determined from the DNA. The repertoire holds some 300,000 clones, with more than 80% as singletons. The data belong to a study of blood T cell repertoires in COVID-19. At the level of the study: COVID-19 samples collected from the United States, Italy and Spain covered acute and convalescent phases.

V gene TRBV9 combines with J gene TRBJ2-3; TRBD1 matches at 8 bases. This clonotype was obtained from a woman in her forties or fifties with COVID-19, enrolled during active disease. Material: peripheral blood. The CDR3 bases are TGTGCCAGCTCATGGACAGGGAGCACAGATACGCAGTATTTT. Encoded protein: CASSWTGSTDTQYF.